This TCR beta chain was identified during a study of T cells expressing NK-cell markers. About the study: Source material for TCR beta repertoires consisted of sorted CD3+CD56+NKG2C+, CD3+CD56+NKG2C- and CD3+CD56-NKG2C+ T cells.

TCRdb derives one entry per CDR3 protein from the 5' RACE reads, leaving out DNA. Recorded for this sample: some 600,000 distinct CDR3 sequences. Germline values: CDR1 LGHNA, CDR2 YSLEER. The CDR3 spans 14 residues. This receptor was identified in a man younger than 35 in good health. Sequencing used blood T cells: a sorted CD56 or NKG2C T cell subset, CD4+ or CD8+ T cells, or bulk PBMC T cells (not recorded which). This rearrangement joins TRBV4-3 to TRBJ2-1; TCRdb's D call of TRBD1 is untestable without DNA. CDR3: CASSRDRVGDEQFF.